This T cell receptor beta chain emerged from a study of Ad26.COV2.S vaccination and SARS-CoV-2 variants. Overall study context: Ad26.COV2.S was injected intramuscularly once or twice, 56 days apart.

Treatment meaning: some 19 received Ad26.COV2.S at low or high dose, single or two shots; roughly five received placebo; per-sample allocation not given. It was on day 63 after the first vaccine or placebo injection that samples were taken. Sequenced by immunoSEQ multiplex PCR; TCRdb stores in-frame clones only, minus some. The sample has hundreds of thousands of clones; 88% are singletons. Points on this clone: Its antigen remains unknown.

The CDR3 is 15 amino acids. CDR1 and CDR2 (germline): SGHTA, FQGTGA. The V end lost 4 bases, the J end lost 7 bases, and 16 bases lay between the germline ends. The study, taken as a whole, reports: Breadth of non-spike TCRs did not differ between vaccinees and placebo recipients.

The sequence came from a person between 18 and 60 years old who received the Ad26.COV2.S COVID-19 vaccine or a placebo. Here the sequenced sample was peripheral blood, taken in a trial of Ad26.COV2.S vaccine versus placebo. The chain has TRBV7-3 and TRBJ1-4; D may be TRBD1 (6 bases). DNA of the CDR3: TGTGCCAGCAGCTCGGGGGGCAGTTCGGGTGAAAAACTGTTTTTT. Residues: CASSSGGSSGEKLFF.